The 18 T cell receptor beta chains listed next were all sequenced from one sample in a study of Tregs in tolerant kidney transplant recipients. Data came from immunoSEQ multiplex PCR; TCRdb stores just in-frame clones and leaves some out. This sample carries 50,000 to 75,000 clones, about 98% of them seen once, and the ten largest clones take approximately 0.36%. The sequenced sample was Tregs from blood, obtained before the transplant. These receptors were obtained from a human donor who received a combined kidney and bone marrow transplant.

V gene TRBV18 combines with J gene TRBJ2-1; 11 positions agree with TRBD1. CDR1 and CDR2 (germline): KGHSH, LQKENI. V was clipped by 5 bases and J by 3 bases; unmatched bases: 0. CDR3 length: 14 amino acids. The CDR3 spells CASSGTGGYNEQFF. As DNA, the CDR3 is TGTGCCAGCTCAGGGACAGGGGGCTACAATGAGCAGTTCTTC.

The chain employs TRBV10-3 and TRBJ1-6; TRBD1 aligns across 7 bases. CDR1 is ENHRY and CDR2 is SYGVKD in the germline V gene. Trimming cost V 4 bases and J 5 bases; bases outside gene matches: 5. This CDR3 spans 15 amino acids. The CDR3, as DNA: TGTGCCATCAGTGGGGGACAGAGGGATAATTCACCCCTCCACTTT. Translated: CAISGGQRDNSPLHF.

The chain joins TRBV18 to TRBJ1-2; 9 bases map to TRBD1. Germline assignment: CDR1 KGHSH and CDR2 LQKENI. V lost 4 bases, J lost 4 bases, and 10 bases stayed unmatched. The CDR3 has 16 amino acids. The CDR3 spells CASSLYPGTGSYGYTF. The DNA of the CDR3 is TGTGCCAGCTCACTGTACCCCGGGACAGGGAGCTATGGCTACACCTTC.

This chain uses TRBV6-5 with TRBJ2-6; a possible D gene is TRBD2 (6 bases). Per the germline V gene, CDR1 is MNHEY and CDR2 is SVGAGI. This CDR3 has 15 amino acids. The ends were cut back, 7 bases at V and 2 bases at J, with 12 bases in the middle. The CDR3 nucleotides are TGTGCCAGCAACCCCTCGGGGGCTGGGGCCAACGTCCTGACTTTC. Its protein product is CASNPSGAGANVLTF.

V usage is TRBV27 and J usage is TRBJ1-1, with TRBD1 identical over 10 bases. The CDR3 has 18 amino acids. Germline CDR1 reads MNHEY; CDR2 reads SMNVEV (reference sequence). V shed 5 bases and J 0 bases; nucleotides not matched to a gene: 12. CDR3 bases: TGTGCCAGCAGTCATTCGGGACAGGGGTTTCGCATGAACACTGAAGCTTTCTTT. This codes for CASSHSGQGFRMNTEAFF.

The CDR3 DNA is TGTGCCAGTACCTTGATGGGGACAGGGGTTAGAAACTATGGCTACACCTTC. Residues: CASTLMGTGVRNYGYTF. This rearrangement joins TRBV19 to TRBJ1-2; 10 bases agree with TRBD1. Trimming at V came to 7 bases and at J to 2 bases, leaving 13 bases not matched to a gene. CDR1 and CDR2 from the germline V gene are LNHDA and SQIVND (reference sequence). The CDR3 contains 17 residues.

This clone was seen once. The chain links TRBV4-2 to TRBJ2-2; D remains ambiguous. V was pared by 4 bases and J by 0 bases, with 21 bases between. The length of the CDR3 is 19 residues. Germline V gives CDR1 LGHNA, CDR2 YNFKEQ. Here the CDR3 reads CASSPHEARFTANTGELFF. The CDR3 nucleotides read TGTGCCAGCAGCCCGCATGAGGCGCGTTTTACCGCGAACACCGGGGAGCTGTTTTTT.

The genes are TRBV4-1 and TRBJ2-3; 10 nucleotides agree with TRBD2. Per the germline V gene, CDR1 is MGHRA and CDR2 is YSYEKL. V shed 0 bases, J shed 7 bases, and the junction held 10 bases outside the gene matches. The CDR3 length is 17 residues. The CDR3: CASSQDRERGGFYTQYF. The CDR3 DNA reads TGCGCCAGCAGCCAAGACCGGGAGCGGGGGGGCTTTTATACGCAGTATTTT.

This rearrangement joins TRBV5-1 to TRBJ1-1; tentatively, D is TRBD1 (5 bases). V lost 1 base to trimming and J lost 1 base, with 14 bases between them. This CDR3 spans 16 amino acids. Germline V gene data show CDR1 as SGHRS and CDR2 as YFSETQ. CDR3: CASSLRGGEGNTEAFF. The CDR3 DNA is TGCGCCAGCAGCTTGCGGGGGGGGGAAGGGAACACTGAAGCTTTCTTT.

A few counts support this clone. The J gene is TRBJ1-3, the V gene TRBV7-9, with 7 positions matching TRBD1. Germline V gene lookup returns CDR1 SEHNR and CDR2 FQNEAQ (reference sequence). This CDR3 is 17 amino acids long. V shed 1 base, J shed 0 bases, and the junction held 6 bases outside the gene matches. CDR3 in amino acids: CASSLVRDSFSGNTIYF. The CDR3 region has the DNA TGTGCCAGCAGCTTAGTCCGGGACAGTTTCTCTGGAAACACCATATATTTT.

The chain joins TRBV5-1 to TRBJ2-6; D gene ambiguous. V shed 2 bases and J shed 1 base, with 25 bases lying between them. There are 21 residues in the CDR3. Germline loops: CDR1 SGHRS, CDR2 YFSETQ. The CDR3 bases are TGCGCCAGCAGCTTTACTCGGATAGTCGGCAGGTCCTTTTCTGGGGCCAACGTCCTGACTTTC. Encoded protein: CASSFTRIVGRSFSGANVLTF. Filled out from reference TRBV5-1 and TRBJ2-6, the complete variable domain reads KAGVTQTPRYLIKTRGQQVTLSCSPISGHRSVSWYQQTPGQGLQFLFEYFSETQRNKGNFPGRFSGRQFSNSRSEMNVSTLELGDSALYLCASSFTRIVGRSFSGANVLTFGAGSRLTVL.

Only one count was recorded for this clone. The CDR3, as DNA: TGCGCCAGCAGCCAGGACAGTGAGCAGTTCTTC. This sequence encodes CASSQDSEQFF. V usage is TRBV4-1 and J usage is TRBJ2-1; D is possibly TRBD1 (6 bases). The V end was cut by 3 bases, the J end by 9 bases, with 6 bases between. The germline gives CDR1 MGHRA, CDR2 YSYEKL. This CDR3 region has 11 residues.

The V gene is TRBV9, the J gene TRBJ2-5, with 7 positions matching TRBD2. The germline V gene encodes CDR1 SGDLS and CDR2 YYNGEE. V shed 5 bases and J 2 bases; nucleotides not matched to a gene: 12. CDR3 length equals 16 residues. The CDR3 sequence is CASSRHGGLVQETQYF. The CDR3, as DNA: TGTGCCAGCAGTAGGCATGGTGGACTAGTTCAAGAGACCCAGTACTTC.

The V gene is TRBV28, the J gene TRBJ2-5; D might be TRBD1 (6 bases). The V gene lost 2 bases and the J gene lost 4 bases, with 14 bases spanning the gap. The CDR3 covers 15 residues. The germline V gene encodes CDR1 MDHEN and CDR2 SYDVKM. The CDR3 DNA sequence: TGTGCCAGCAGTTTAGGGGGCGTACGGCGAGAGACCCAGTACTTC. Protein sequence: CASSLGGVRRETQYF.

This chain's CDR3 is CASSVRLAGTYNEQFF. For the CDR3, the DNA is TGTGCCAGCAGCGTCCGACTAGCGGGTACCTACAATGAGCAGTTCTTC. The chain recombines TRBV9 with TRBJ2-1; 10 positions agree with TRBD2. The CDR3 length is 16 residues. V lost 2 bases and J lost 2; bases outside the gene matches: 4. CDR1 and CDR2 (germline): SGDLS, YYNGEE.

The rearrangement uses TRBV9 and TRBJ1-2, with 7 nucleotides matching TRBD1. Germline lookup yields CDR1 SGDLS and CDR2 YYNGEE. With 0 bases clipped from V and 7 bases from J, the junction kept 3 bases outside the gene matches. The CDR3 contains 13 residues. CDR3 in DNA: TGTGCCAGCAGCGTAGGGGACAGTTTTGGCTACACCTTC. It translates to CASSVGDSFGYTF. The variable domain in full, with the rest retrieved from reference TRBV9 and TRBJ1-2, is DSGVTQTPKHLITATGQRVTLRCSPRSGDLSVYWYQQSLDQGLQFLIQYYNGEERAKGNILERFSAQQFPDLHSELNLSSLELGDSALYFCASSVGDSFGYTFGSGTRLTVV.

This sequence joins TRBV7-6 and TRBJ1-2; 10 nucleotides align to TRBD1. Germline V gene lookup returns CDR1 SGHVS and CDR2 FNYEAQ. The CDR3 extends over 15 amino acids. Trimming at V came to 3 bases and at J to 7 bases, leaving 8 bases not matched to a gene. CDR3 residues: CASSLSSGTGAGYTF. Written as DNA, the CDR3 is TGTGCCAGCAGCTTGTCATCTGGGACAGGGGCTGGCTACACCTTC.

This clone was picked up one time. The genes are TRBV7-8 and TRBJ2-3, with 7 positions matching TRBD2. CDR1 and CDR2 from the germline V gene are SGHVS and FQNEAQ. J lost 4 bases, V lost 7 bases, and 8 bases had no gene match. The CDR3 sequence is 14 residues long. As DNA, the CDR3 is TGTGCCAGCACCAAGGGAGGGGTTTCAGATACGCAGTATTTT. Its translation is CASTKGGVSDTQYF. The whole variable domain, remainder taken from reference TRBV7-8 and TRBJ2-3, is GAGVSQSPRYKVAKRGQDVALRCDPISGHVSLFWYQQALGQGPEFLTYFQNEAQLDKSGLPSDRFFAERPEGSVSTLKIQRTQQEDSAVYLCASTKGGVSDTQYFGPGTRLTVL.